This T cell receptor beta chain was recovered during a study of T cells in Graves' hyperthyroidism and ophthalmopathy. There were TCR beta CDR3 regions amplified from RNA transcripts. During a first-round RT-PCR of the TCR CDR3, the HTBI primer set was used. TCRdb re-called the multiplex PCR reads with MiXCR, one entry per CDR3 protein. Of approximately 590,000 distinct CDR3 sequences detected, 35% to 55% appear once; the ten largest clones hold just over 8%. Study observations and caveats: In the analysis, a 13 V-J model separated ophthalmopathy from stable hyperthyroidism.

On this clonotype: What it binds is not known.

V was clipped by 6 bases and J by 0 bases, with 17 bases between them. The V gene's germline CDR1 is SGHTA and CDR2 FQGNSA. The CDR3 extends over 16 amino acids. Material for sequencing was peripheral blood or thyroid tissue (not recorded which). This receptor was identified in a woman aged 18-29 years with Graves' hyperthyroidism. The rearrangement joins TRBV7-2 to TRBJ1-1, with D maybe TRBD1 (5 bases). The CDR3: CASSEVWAGLNTEAFF. Written as DNA, the CDR3 is TGTGCCAGCAGTGAAGTCTGGGCAGGGTTGAACACTGAAGCTTTCTTT.